This T cell receptor beta chain was recorded in a study of CD8 T cells in ankylosing spondylitis. Findings and limits, study-wide: A CD8+ phenotype characterized the disease-linked clones, which were relatively rare in peripheral blood. The study identified a TCR beta motif of under 10 highly homologous variants that appeared characteristic of ankylosing spondylitis blood. Earlier authors reported some of these motif variants in reactive arthritis synovial fluid and blood.

This clonotype showed up just a few times. Antigen: not known. Trimming removed 6 bases from V and 9 bases from J, with 14 bases in between. This CDR3 region has 12 residues. Germline V CDR1 and CDR2: MDHEN, SYDVKM. One entry per CDR3 protein results from TCRdb running MiXCR on the 5' RACE reads. The sample carries fewer than 400,000 distinct CDR3 sequences, 6.5% to 10% recorded once. The gene calls are TRBV28 and TRBJ1-2; D unresolved. Sequenced material: blood, either unsorted or a sorted T cell fraction (not recorded which). This sequence originates from a male donor with ankylosing spondylitis. This chain's CDR3 is CASREGSLSYTF. The CDR3 bases are TGTGCCAGCAGGGAGGGTTCTCTAAGCTACACCTTC.